The 25 T cell receptor beta chains reported below all come from one sample, sequenced in a study of T cells in Graves' hyperthyroidism and ophthalmopathy. RNA transcripts provided the source from which TCR beta CDR3 regions were amplified. The HTBI primer set drove a first-round RT-PCR of the TCR CDR3. MiXCR was run by TCRdb on the multiplex PCR reads, yielding one entry per CDR3 protein. Here the sample spans under 550,000 distinct CDR3 sequences, roughly 15% being singletons. The sequenced sample was blood. Source of these receptors: a woman aged 18-35 years with Graves' hyperthyroidism.

This chain connects TRBV9 to TRBJ1-1; D is unclear. Germline V gene sequence: CDR1 SGDLS, CDR2 YYNGEE. The CDR3 consists of 15 residues. V lost 4 bases, J lost 3 bases, and 16 bases lay in between. The CDR3 bases are TGTGCCAGCAGCTCCGACGAGGGAACGGACACTGAAGCTTTCTTT. Protein product: CASSSDEGTDTEAFF. The full variable domain, in which reference TRBV9 and TRBJ1-1 provide the parts outside the CDR3, is DSGVTQTPKHLITATGQRVTLRCSPRSGDLSVYWYQQSLDQGLQFLIQYYNGEERAKGNILERFSAQQFPDLHSELNLSSLELGDSALYFCASSSDEGTDTEAFFGQGTRLTVV.

This clonotype has ten or more counts. V usage is TRBV27 and J usage is TRBJ1-2; the match to TRBD1 covers 7 bases. The CDR3 runs to 16 residues. V shed 4 bases, J shed 0 bases, and the junction held 8 bases outside the gene matches. The V gene's germline CDR1 is MNHEY and CDR2 SMNVEV (reference sequence). The chain's CDR3 is CASSSFRDSPNYGYTF. In DNA, the CDR3 is TGTGCCAGCAGTTCCTTCCGGGACAGTCCTAACTATGGCTACACCTTC.

This chain links TRBV7-9 with TRBJ2-7, with a tentative D call TRBD2 (6 bases). CDR1 is SEHNR, CDR2 FQNEAQ, per germline (reference sequence). Trimming shortened V by 2 bases and J by 7 bases, and 24 bases separated the two germline ends. The CDR3 is 17 amino acids. The DNA for the CDR3 is TGTGCCAGCAGCTTATGGGTAGGGACTGGAACCGCGGGTGAGCAGTACTTC. Translated, it gives CASSLWVGTGTAGEQYF.

The chain uses TRBV9 and TRBJ2-3; possibly TRBD1 for D (6 bases). V dropped 3 bases and J dropped 4 bases, with 24 bases sitting between them. This CDR3 is built from 18 residues. Germline lookup yields CDR1 SGDLS and CDR2 YYNGEE. CDR3 protein: CASSGAMVGHPGPDTQYF. Written as DNA, the CDR3 is TGTGCCAGCAGCGGAGCCATGGTGGGACACCCAGGACCAGATACGCAGTATTTT.

Many counts were recorded for this clonotype. This chain links TRBV10-3 with TRBJ2-1; D could derive from TRBD1 or TRBD2 (5 bases each). The CDR3 spans 12 residues. V dropped 6 bases and J dropped 6 bases, with 9 bases sitting between them. Per germline, CDR1 ENHRY and CDR2 SYGVKD. CDR3: CAIRRGGNEQFF. CDR3 DNA: TGTGCCATCAGGAGGGGCGGCAATGAGCAGTTCTTC.

This clonotype has ten or more counts. The chain is built from TRBV2 and TRBJ1-3; a possible D gene is TRBD1 (5 bases). V was shortened by 4 bases and J by 2 bases, with 12 bases between the two germline ends. This CDR3 has 15 residues. Germline assignment: CDR1 SNHLY and CDR2 FYNNEI. This CDR3 is CASSGQSETGNTIYF. In nucleotides, the CDR3 is TGTGCCAGCAGTGGACAGTCTGAAACTGGAAACACCATATATTTT.

This clonotype was detected ten times or more. The CDR3 is CAWSVRGGYTF. The CDR3 DNA follows: TGTGCCTGGAGTGTCCGGGGGGGCTACACCTTC. The chain couples TRBV30 to TRBJ1-2; tentatively, D is TRBD1 (5 bases). The germline CDR1 and CDR2 sequences are GTSNPN and SVGIG (reference sequence). There are 11 residues in the CDR3. Trimming stripped 0 bases from V and 8 bases from J, with 7 bases between.

In its sample, this clonotype was seen many times. The CDR3 nucleotides are TGTGCCAGCAGCGGTGACAAATCCTACGAGCAGTACTTC. Its protein product is CASSGDKSYEQYF. The V gene is TRBV7-9, the J gene TRBJ2-7; D not resolved. Per germline, CDR1 SEHNR and CDR2 FQNEAQ (reference sequence). The CDR3 extends over 13 amino acids. The ends were cut back, 5 bases at V and 1 base at J, with 9 bases in the middle. Supplemented by reference TRBV7-9 and TRBJ2-7, the full variable domain reads DTGVSQNPRHKITKRGQNVTFRCDPISEHNRLYWYRQTLGQGPEFLTYFQNEAQLEKSRLLSDRFSAERPKGSFSTLEIQRTEQGDSAMYLCASSGDKSYEQYFGPGTRLTVT.

At least ten counts were recorded for this clonotype. This chain uses TRBV18 with TRBJ2-1; tentatively, D is TRBD2 (6 bases). The CDR3 loop spans 14 amino acids. Trimming took 6 bases from V and 6 from J, leaving 15 bases between them. The germline V gene encodes CDR1 KGHSH and CDR2 LQKENI. In DNA, the CDR3 is TGTGCCAGCTCTCCCTCGCGGGGCTCCAATGAGCAGTTCTTC. Residues: CASSPSRGSNEQFF.

About this clonotype itself: A much larger clone differs by one base, so this may be a read error. The V and J genes are TRBV20-1 and TRBJ1-2; a weak D match, TRBD1 (5 bases). Per the germline V gene, CDR1 is DFQATT and CDR2 is SNEGSKA (reference sequence). This CDR3 spans 14 amino acids. Trimming stripped 3 bases from V and 6 bases from J, with 17 bases between. CDR3 protein: CSAREGTLINGYTF. In nucleotides, the CDR3 is TGCAGTGCTAGGGAAGGGACCCTGATCAATGGCTACACCTTC.

This clonotype was counted many times. The chain links TRBV20-1 to TRBJ2-7; D perhaps matches TRBD2 (6 bases). CDR3 length equals 12 residues. Germline V gives CDR1 DFQATT, CDR2 SNEGSKA (reference sequence). V lost 5 bases and J 5 bases, leaving 13 bases between the germline ends. The CDR3 DNA follows: TGCAGTGCTTGGCGGGGATTGGACGAGCAGTACTTC. Its translation is CSAWRGLDEQYF.

This clonotype appeared many times. The chain recombines TRBV7-3 with TRBJ2-3, with TRBD2 matching over 10 bases. Germline CDR1 reads SGHTA; CDR2 reads FQGTGA. The CDR3 is 14 amino acids. Losses at the gene ends were 4 bases for V and 4 bases for J; bases not matched to a gene: 2. For the CDR3, the DNA is TGTGCCAGCAGCTCAGGACTAGCGGCAGATACGCAGTATTTT. It yields the protein CASSSGLAADTQYF.

This clonotype was observed a handful of times. The V call is TRBV19, the J call TRBJ2-2, with a weak D call TRBD2 (7 bases). The CDR3 consists of 17 residues. Germline V gene lookup returns CDR1 LNHDA and CDR2 SQIVND (reference sequence). The V end was cut by 5 bases, the J end by 3 bases, with 19 bases between. CDR3 sequence (DNA): TGTGCCAGTAGTCCCCGGTCATTCGGGGGGCACACCGGGGAGCTGTTTTTT. This translates into CASSPRSFGGHTGELFF.

This clonotype was recorded many times. The V gene is TRBV27, the J gene TRBJ1-1, with unresolved D. V was pared by 5 bases and J by 1 base, with 8 bases between. Germline V gene lookup returns CDR1 MNHEY and CDR2 SMNVEV (reference sequence). The CDR3 extends over 13 amino acids. CDR3 in amino acids: CASSTVRNTEAFF. In DNA, the CDR3 is TGTGCCAGCAGTACCGTAAGGAACACTGAAGCTTTCTTT.

This clonotype was found many times. This sequence joins TRBV7-2 and TRBJ1-5; D is undetermined. V shed 2 bases and J shed 7 bases, with 15 bases lying between them. Germline V lookup: CDR1 SGHTA, CDR2 FQGNSA. The CDR3 is 15 amino acids. CDR3 protein: CASSLRLGVRQPQHF. The CDR3 nucleotides read TGTGCCAGCAGCTTAAGGCTTGGGGTCAGGCAGCCCCAGCATTTT.

In its sample, this clonotype was seen many times. The chain is built from TRBV6-2 or TRBV6-3 and TRBJ2-3; the D gene is possibly TRBD2 (6 bases). V lost 2 bases to trimming and J lost 2 bases, with 14 bases between them. The CDR3 is made up of 16 amino acids. Germline CDR1 reads MNHEY; CDR2 reads SVGEGT. The CDR3 protein is CASSYPREHYTDTQYF. The CDR3 DNA reads as TGTGCCAGCAGTTACCCACGGGAGCACTACACAGATACGCAGTATTTT.

This clonotype showed up many times. The rearrangement links TRBV27 to TRBJ2-6, with unresolved D. The CDR3 consists of 14 residues. CDR1 is MNHEY and CDR2 is SMNVEV in the germline V gene (reference sequence). V was cut by 4 bases and J by 1 base, with 5 bases left in between. This CDR3 reads CASSSESGANVLTF. CDR3 in DNA: TGTGCCAGCAGTTCGGAGTCTGGGGCCAACGTCCTGACTTTC. Using reference TRBV27 and TRBJ2-6 for the parts outside the CDR3, the full variable domain is EAQVTQNPRYLITVTGKKLTVTCSQNMNHEYMSWYRQDPGLGLRQIYYSMNVEVTDKGDVPEGYKVSRKEKRNFPLILESPSPNQTSLYFCASSSESGANVLTFGAGSRLTVL.

In this sample, this clonotype turned up many times. This chain connects TRBV28 to TRBJ1-2; TRBD1 is a possible D gene (6 bases). Trimming removed 6 bases at V and 6 bases at J, with 17 bases between. Per the germline V gene, CDR1 is MDHEN and CDR2 is SYDVKM. The CDR3 covers 14 residues. The CDR3 region has the DNA TGTGCCAGCAGGGGGGTGGGGCAGGGGCATGGCTACACCTTC. Translated, it gives CASRGVGQGHGYTF.

The J gene is TRBJ1-1, the V gene TRBV7-9; no definite D call. V was clipped by 5 bases and J by 3 bases, with 19 bases between them. The length of the CDR3 is 16 residues. Germline values: CDR1 SEHNR, CDR2 FQNEAQ (reference sequence). For the CDR3, the DNA is TGTGCCAGCAGCCCCACGGTAGGAGGCCGGGACACTGAAGCTTTCTTT. The encoded protein is CASSPTVGGRDTEAFF.

This clonotype was counted ten times or more. This chain links TRBV20-1 with TRBJ2-2; D gene uncertain. Germline-derived CDR1 and CDR2 are DFQATT and SNEGSKA (reference sequence). V lost 4 bases and J lost 4, with 16 bases in between. This CDR3 has 15 amino acids. CDR3: CSATGSGVGTGELFF. The CDR3 bases are TGCAGTGCTACAGGATCTGGGGTGGGCACCGGGGAGCTGTTTTTT.

This clonotype showed up just a few times. This sequence joins TRBV19 and TRBJ1-6; 9 nucleotides align to TRBD1. The CDR3 totals 13 residues. Germline loops: CDR1 LNHDA, CDR2 SQIVND (reference sequence). V was clipped by 9 bases and J by 9 bases; unmatched bases: 6. This CDR3 reads CASNRDRVSPLHF. CDR3 in DNA: TGTGCCAGCAACCGGGACAGGGTTTCACCCCTCCACTTT.

This clonotype occurred many times. The V call is TRBV29-1, the J call TRBJ1-1; D perhaps matches TRBD1 (6 bases). The V gene's germline CDR1 is SQVTM and CDR2 ANQGSEA. V dropped 5 bases and J dropped 4 bases, with 11 bases sitting between them. This CDR3 has 12 residues. In DNA, the CDR3 is TGCAGCGTTTTAGGGGGGCCCACTGAAGCTTTCTTT. Protein sequence: CSVLGGPTEAFF.

The chain has TRBV29-1 and TRBJ1-1; 8 nucleotides align to TRBD1. The CDR3 loop spans 12 amino acids. Germline values: CDR1 SQVTM, CDR2 ANQGSEA. Unmatched junction bases numbered 4, after V lost 2 bases and J lost 8 bases. CDR3 region: CSVETTGVEAFF. The CDR3 coding sequence is TGCAGCGTTGAAACGACAGGGGTAGAAGCTTTCTTT.

This clonotype was recorded a few times. The chain uses TRBV27 and TRBJ1-4, with TRBD1 as a possible D gene (5 bases). This CDR3 comprises 16 residues. Trimming removed 5 bases from V and 3 bases from J, with 16 bases in between. Germline V CDR1 and CDR2: MNHEY, SMNVEV (reference sequence). The CDR3 DNA is TGTGCCAGCAGTCCAAGGGACCTTCTCCCTAATGAAAAACTGTTTTTT. This codes for CASSPRDLLPNEKLFF.

This clonotype came up many times. The chain is built from TRBV28 and TRBJ2-5; D perhaps matches TRBD1 (6 bases). Trimming stripped 7 bases from V and 4 bases from J, with 13 bases between. The germline CDR1 and CDR2 sequences are MDHEN and SYDVKM. This CDR3 contains 13 residues. CDR3 in amino acids: CASTQGGLETQYF. CDR3 DNA sequence: TGTGCCAGCACCCAAGGGGGTTTAGAGACCCAGTACTTC.